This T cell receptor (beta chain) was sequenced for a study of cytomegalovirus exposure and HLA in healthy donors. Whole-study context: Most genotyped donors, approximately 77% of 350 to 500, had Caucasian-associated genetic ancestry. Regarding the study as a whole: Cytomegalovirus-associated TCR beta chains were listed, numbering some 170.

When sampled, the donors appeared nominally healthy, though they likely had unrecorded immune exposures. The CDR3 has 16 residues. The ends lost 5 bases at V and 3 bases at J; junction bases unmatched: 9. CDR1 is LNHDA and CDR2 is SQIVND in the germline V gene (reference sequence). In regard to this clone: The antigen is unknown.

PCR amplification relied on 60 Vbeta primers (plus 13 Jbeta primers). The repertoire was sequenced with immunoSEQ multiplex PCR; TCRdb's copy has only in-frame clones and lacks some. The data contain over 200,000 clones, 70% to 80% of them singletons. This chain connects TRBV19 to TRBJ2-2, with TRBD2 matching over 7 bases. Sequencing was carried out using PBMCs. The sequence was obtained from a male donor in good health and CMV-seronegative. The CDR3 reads CASSPSEGGDTGELFF. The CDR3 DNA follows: TGTGCCAGTAGTCCCTCTGAGGGAGGGGACACCGGGGAGCTGTTTTTT.